The rows below give T cell receptor beta chains drawn from one sample of a study of blood T cell repertoires in COVID-19. Produced via immunoSEQ multiplex PCR; TCRdb's table is partial and in-frame only. The sample lists roughly 200,000 clones; around 90% were seen once. Sequenced sample: peripheral blood. The receptors come from a man in his forties with active or convalescent COVID-19. The CDR3 runs from the conserved cysteine through the conserved F or W. Fields, in order: J gene, clone size, V gene, D gene, CDR3 protein, CDR3 DNA. The D gene is left open where the match is weak. Clone size is not always given. Where it is, it says once, few, many or a class for expanded clones.

J: TRBJ1-5
size: NA
V: TRBV6-1
D: NA
CDR3: CASSEIHNQPQHF
DNA: TGTGCCAGCAGTGAAATCCATAATCAGCCCCAGCATTTT

J: TRBJ1-5
size: NA
V: TRBV4-2
D: TRBD1
CDR3: CASSPRGTGEGQPQHF
DNA: TGTGCCAGCAGCCCCCGGGGAACAGGGGAAGGACAGCCCCAGCATTTT

J: TRBJ1-5
size: NA
V: TRBV7-8
D: NA
CDR3: CASSLDITQHF
DNA: TGTGCCAGCAGCTTGGACATCACCCAGCATTTT

J: TRBJ2-7
size: NA
V: TRBV28
D: TRBD1
CDR3: CASRGQDSYEQYF
DNA: TGTGCCAGCCGTGGACAGGACTCCTACGAGCAGTACTTC

J: TRBJ1-4
size: NA
V: TRBV19
D: TRBD1
CDR3: CATRDRDGEKLFF
DNA: TGTGCCACCCGGGACAGGGATGGTGAAAAACTGTTTTTT

J: TRBJ2-2
size: NA
V: TRBV24-1
D: TRBD1
CDR3: CATGGTGGTWANTGELFF
DNA: TGTGCCACCGGAGGGACAGGGGGGACGTGGGCCAACACCGGGGAGCTGTTTTTT

J: TRBJ1-5
size: NA
V: TRBV27
D: NA
CDR3: CASSLSGGVGQPQHF
DNA: TGTGCCAGCAGTTTATCGGGGGGGGTCGGTCAGCCCCAGCATTTT

J: TRBJ1-1
size: NA
V: TRBV2
D: TRBD1
CDR3: CASNRGYVAFF
DNA: TGTGCCAGCAACAGGGGTTACGTTGCTTTCTTT

J: TRBJ2-7
size: NA
V: TRBV27
D: NA
CDR3: CASSPHRTVYEQYF
DNA: TGTGCCAGCAGTCCCCATAGGACAGTCTACGAGCAGTACTTC

J: TRBJ2-7
size: NA
V: TRBV6-2/TRBV6-3
D: TRBD2
CDR3: CASSTGGLAAYGAYF
DNA: TGTGCCAGCAGTACGGGGGGACTAGCGGCCTACGGGGCTTACTTC

J: TRBJ1-5
size: NA
V: TRBV9
D: NA
CDR3: CASGRGSQPQHF
DNA: TGTGCCAGCGGAAGGGGTTCTCAGCCCCAGCATTTT

J: TRBJ1-4
size: NA
V: TRBV28
D: NA
CDR3: CASSAPGLNEKLFF
DNA: TGTGCCAGCAGCGCCCCAGGGCTGAATGAAAAACTGTTTTTT

J: TRBJ1-6
size: NA
V: TRBV4-1
D: NA
CDR3: CASSQVPGISPLHF
DNA: TGCGCCAGCAGCCAAGTTCCGGGGATCTCACCCCTCCACTTT

J: TRBJ2-5
size: NA
V: TRBV27
D: NA
CDR3: CASSLSRVSETQYF
DNA: TGTGCCAGCAGCTTGTCCAGGGTATCGGAGACCCAGTACTTC

J: TRBJ1-1
size: NA
V: TRBV9
D: NA
CDR3: CASSAIPGVNTEAFF
DNA: TGTGCCAGCAGCGCGATTCCGGGGGTGAACACTGAAGCTTTCTTT

J: TRBJ2-7
size: once
V: TRBV7-9
D: TRBD1
CDR3: CASSSGSNRGEQYF
DNA: TGTGCCAGCAGCTCCGGGTCGAACAGGGGGGAGCAGTACTTC

J: TRBJ1-1
size: NA
V: TRBV24-1
D: TRBD1
CDR3: CATTAGTGFTEAFF
DNA: TGTGCCACGACTGCCGGGACAGGGTTCACTGAAGCTTTCTTT

J: TRBJ1-1
size: NA
V: TRBV6-1
D: TRBD1
CDR3: CASSAASHGDRGRNTEAFF
DNA: TGTGCCAGCAGTGCGGCCTCTCATGGGGACAGGGGACGGAACACTGAAGCTTTCTTT

J: TRBJ1-3
size: few
V: TRBV7-9
D: NA
CDR3: CASSLEATGWGNTIYF
DNA: TGTGCCAGCAGCTTAGAGGCAACAGGGTGGGGAAACACCATATATTTT

J: TRBJ2-3
size: NA
V: TRBV5-1
D: NA
CDR3: CASSLGGRSTDTQYF
DNA: TGCGCCAGCAGCTTGGGAGGGCGTAGCACAGATACGCAGTATTTT

J: TRBJ2-5
size: once
V: TRBV12-3/TRBV12-4
D: TRBD1
CDR3: CASSPGQGPRSYF
DNA: TGTGCCAGCAGCCCGGGACAGGGGCCGAGAAGTTACTTC

J: TRBJ1-5
size: once
V: TRBV6-2/TRBV6-3
D: NA
CDR3: CASSRNAGGGNQPQHF
DNA: TGTGCCAGCAGCAGAAACGCGGGGGGTGGCAATCAGCCCCAGCATTTT

J: TRBJ2-3
size: NA
V: TRBV9
D: NA
CDR3: CASSVVWRSDTQYF
DNA: TGTGCCAGCAGCGTAGTGTGGCGGTCAGATACGCAGTATTTT

J: TRBJ1-5
size: NA
V: TRBV4-1
D: NA
CDR3: CASSQDPGTPNQPQHF
DNA: TGCGCCAGCAGCCAAGATCCCGGGACACCAAATCAGCCCCAGCATTTT

J: TRBJ2-7
size: NA
V: TRBV5-6
D: NA
CDR3: CASSLIGVVREQYF
DNA: TGTGCCAGCAGCTTGATCGGGGTTGTACGTGAGCAGTACTTC

J: TRBJ2-1
size: NA
V: TRBV28
D: NA
CDR3: CASSLMRNEQFF
DNA: TGTGCCAGCAGTTTAATGCGTAATGAGCAGTTCTTC

J: TRBJ1-5
size: NA
V: TRBV18
D: TRBD1
CDR3: CASSYGQGSQPQHF
DNA: TGTGCCAGCTCATACGGACAGGGGAGTCAGCCCCAGCATTTT

J: TRBJ2-1
size: once
V: TRBV6-2/TRBV6-3
D: TRBD1
CDR3: CASSSPRTGKNEQFF
DNA: TGTGCCAGCAGTTCCCCCCGGACAGGGAAGAATGAGCAGTTCTTC

J: TRBJ2-3
size: NA
V: TRBV6-9
D: TRBD1
CDR3: CASSYTDRGLADTQYF
DNA: TGTGCCAGCAGTTATACAGACAGGGGCTTGGCAGATACGCAGTATTTT

J: TRBJ2-2
size: NA
V: TRBV28
D: TRBD1
CDR3: CASSRDRGLTGELFF
DNA: TGTGCCAGCAGTAGGGACAGGGGGCTCACCGGGGAGCTGTTTTTT

J: TRBJ2-4
size: NA
V: TRBV23-1
D: TRBD1
CDR3: CASSQCEGAAKNIQYF
DNA: TGCGCCAGCAGTCAATGTGAGGGGGCGGCCAAAAACATTCAGTACTTC

J: TRBJ1-6
size: NA
V: TRBV5-1
D: TRBD1
CDR3: CASNTGTVNSPLHF
DNA: TGCGCCAGCAACACCGGGACAGTTAATTCACCCCTCCACTTT

J: TRBJ2-1
size: NA
V: TRBV5-1
D: TRBD2
CDR3: CASSSGGSSPSYNEQFF
DNA: TGCGCCAGCAGCTCCGGGGGGTCGTCTCCTTCCTACAATGAGCAGTTCTTC

J: TRBJ1-5
size: once
V: TRBV27
D: NA
CDR3: CASSLWGGGQPQHF
DNA: TGTGCCAGCAGTTTATGGGGGGGCGGTCAGCCCCAGCATTTT

J: TRBJ1-2
size: NA
V: TRBV7-9
D: NA
CDR3: CASSLAPARLFYGYTF
DNA: TGTGCCAGCAGCTTAGCCCCCGCCAGGCTATTCTATGGCTACACCTTC

J: TRBJ2-1
size: NA
V: TRBV19
D: NA
CDR3: CASRFAGDEQFF
DNA: TGTGCCAGTAGATTTGCGGGCGATGAGCAGTTCTTC

J: TRBJ2-1
size: NA
V: TRBV7-3
D: TRBD1
CDR3: CASSLNRGLEQFF
DNA: TGTGCCAGCAGCTTAAACAGGGGCCTTGAGCAGTTCTTC

J: TRBJ2-7
size: few
V: TRBV11-2
D: NA
CDR3: CASSLEPLGEQYF
DNA: TGTGCCAGCAGCTTAGAACCCCTAGGCGAGCAGTACTTC

J: TRBJ1-1
size: few
V: TRBV30
D: NA
CDR3: CAWSEEQGTEAFF
DNA: TGTGCCTGGAGCGAGGAACAGGGCACTGAAGCTTTCTTT

J: TRBJ1-5
size: NA
V: TRBV25-1
D: TRBD1
CDR3: CASSEPNRGYSNQPQHF
DNA: TGTGCCAGCAGTGAGCCAAACAGGGGATATAGCAATCAGCCCCAGCATTTT

J: TRBJ2-1
size: once
V: TRBV5-5
D: TRBD2
CDR3: CASSLGLAGGYYNEQFF
DNA: TGTGCCAGCAGCTTGGGGCTAGCGGGGGGTTACTACAATGAGCAGTTCTTC

J: TRBJ1-1
size: NA
V: TRBV19
D: TRBD1
CDR3: CASSILGTGGAEAFF
DNA: TGTGCCAGTAGTATCTTGGGGACAGGGGGCGCTGAAGCTTTCTTT

J: TRBJ1-5
size: NA
V: TRBV6-4
D: NA
CDR3: CASSDSGHPGQPQHF
DNA: TGTGCCAGCAGTGACTCTGGCCACCCGGGGCAGCCCCAGCATTTT

J: TRBJ2-1
size: NA
V: TRBV3-1/TRBV3-2
D: NA
CDR3: CASSQDYSEQFF
DNA: TGTGCCAGCAGCCAAGATTACAGCGAGCAGTTCTTC

J: TRBJ1-6
size: NA
V: TRBV4-1
D: NA
CDR3: CASSQDPPPGDSPLHF
DNA: TGCGCCAGCAGCCAAGACCCCCCCCCGGGGGATTCACCCCTCCACTTT